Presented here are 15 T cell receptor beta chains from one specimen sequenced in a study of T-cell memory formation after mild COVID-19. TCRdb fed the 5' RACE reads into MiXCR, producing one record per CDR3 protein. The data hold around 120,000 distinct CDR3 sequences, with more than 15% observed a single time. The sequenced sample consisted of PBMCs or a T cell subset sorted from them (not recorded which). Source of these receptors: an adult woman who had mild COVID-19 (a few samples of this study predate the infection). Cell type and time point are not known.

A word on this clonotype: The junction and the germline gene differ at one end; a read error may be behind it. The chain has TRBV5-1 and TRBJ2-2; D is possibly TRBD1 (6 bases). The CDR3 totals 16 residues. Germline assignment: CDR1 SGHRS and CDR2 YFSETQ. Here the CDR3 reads CASSLRGGPNNGELFF. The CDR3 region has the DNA TGCGCCAGCAGCTTGCGTGGGGGCCCGAACAACGGGGAGCTGTTTTTT.

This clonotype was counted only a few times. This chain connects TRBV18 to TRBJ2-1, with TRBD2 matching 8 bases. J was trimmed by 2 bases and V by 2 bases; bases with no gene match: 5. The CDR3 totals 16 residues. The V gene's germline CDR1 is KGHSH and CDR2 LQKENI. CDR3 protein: CASSPMGSGAYNEQFF. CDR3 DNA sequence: TGTGCCAGCTCACCAATGGGTAGCGGGGCCTACAATGAGCAGTTCTTC.

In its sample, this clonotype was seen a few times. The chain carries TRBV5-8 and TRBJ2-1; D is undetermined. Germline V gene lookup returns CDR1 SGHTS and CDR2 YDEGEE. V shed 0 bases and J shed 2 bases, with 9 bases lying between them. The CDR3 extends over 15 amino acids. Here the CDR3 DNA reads TGTGCCAGCAGCTTGGGTCAGGCCGCCTACAATGAGCAGTTCTTC. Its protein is CASSLGQAAYNEQFF.

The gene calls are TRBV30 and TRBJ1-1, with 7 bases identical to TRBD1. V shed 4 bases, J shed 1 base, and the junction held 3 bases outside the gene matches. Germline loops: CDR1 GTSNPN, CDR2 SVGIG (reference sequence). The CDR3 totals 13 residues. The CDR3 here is CAWIQGTNTEAFF. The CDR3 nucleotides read TGTGCCTGGATACAGGGGACGAACACTGAAGCTTTCTTT.

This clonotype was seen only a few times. The DNA for the CDR3 is TGTGCCAGTGGAGTATCTGAAGCTTTCTTT. This codes for CASGVSEAFF. The J gene is TRBJ1-1, the V gene TRBV19, with D unresolved. Per the germline V gene, CDR1 is LNHDA and CDR2 is SQIVND (reference sequence). V was pared by 8 bases and J by 6 bases, with 7 bases between. This CDR3 has 10 residues.

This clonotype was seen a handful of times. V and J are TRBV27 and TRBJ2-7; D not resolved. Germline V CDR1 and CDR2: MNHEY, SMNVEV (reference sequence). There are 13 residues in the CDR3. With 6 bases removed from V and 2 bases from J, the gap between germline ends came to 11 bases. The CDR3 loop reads CASSTLSPYEQYF. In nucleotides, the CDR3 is TGTGCCAGCAGCACTCTAAGCCCCTACGAGCAGTACTTC.

CDR3 DNA: TGTGCCAGCAGTTCCCCCCGGACAGGGGAAACTGAAGCTTTCTTT. Translated: CASSSPRTGETEAFF. The V gene is TRBV27, the J gene TRBJ1-1; 9 bases align to TRBD1. Germline CDR1 reads MNHEY; CDR2 reads SMNVEV (reference sequence). Unmatched junction bases numbered 8, after V lost 4 bases and J lost 5 bases. This CDR3 spans 15 amino acids.

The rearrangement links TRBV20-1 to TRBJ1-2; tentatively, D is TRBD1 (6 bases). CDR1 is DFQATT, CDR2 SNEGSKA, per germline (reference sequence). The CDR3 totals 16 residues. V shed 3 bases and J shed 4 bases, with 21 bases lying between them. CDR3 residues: CSASQTTSGASYGYTF. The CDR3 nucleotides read TGCAGTGCTAGCCAGACCACATCGGGGGCGAGCTATGGCTACACCTTC.

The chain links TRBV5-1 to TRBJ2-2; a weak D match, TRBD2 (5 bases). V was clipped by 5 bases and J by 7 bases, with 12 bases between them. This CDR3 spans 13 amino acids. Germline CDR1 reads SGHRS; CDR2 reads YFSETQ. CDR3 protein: CASRRTANGELFF. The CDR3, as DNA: TGCGCCAGCAGGCGGACTGCAAACGGGGAGCTGTTTTTT.

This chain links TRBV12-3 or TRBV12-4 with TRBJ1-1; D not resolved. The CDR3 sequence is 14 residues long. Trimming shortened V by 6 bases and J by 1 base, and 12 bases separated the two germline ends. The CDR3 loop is CASSTFGGNTEAFF. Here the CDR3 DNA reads TGTGCCAGCAGCACATTCGGAGGGAACACTGAAGCTTTCTTT.

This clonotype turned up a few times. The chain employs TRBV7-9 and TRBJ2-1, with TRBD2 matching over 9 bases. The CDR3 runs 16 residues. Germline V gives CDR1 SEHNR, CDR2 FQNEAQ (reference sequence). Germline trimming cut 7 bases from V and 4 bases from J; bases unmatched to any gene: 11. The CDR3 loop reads CASTFTRLAGYNEQFF. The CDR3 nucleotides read TGTGCCAGCACTTTTACGAGGCTAGCGGGGTACAATGAGCAGTTCTTC.

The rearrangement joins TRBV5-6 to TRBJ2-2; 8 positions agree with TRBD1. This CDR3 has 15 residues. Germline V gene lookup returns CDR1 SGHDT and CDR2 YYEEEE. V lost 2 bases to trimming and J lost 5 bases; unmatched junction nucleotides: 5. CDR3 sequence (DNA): TGTGCCAGCAGCTTCGACAGGGGCCAAACCGGGGAGCTGTTTTTT. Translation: CASSFDRGQTGELFF.

CDR3 sequence: CASSSGGGRTGELFF. The CDR3 DNA is TGTGCCAGCAGCTCCGGGGGGGGCCGGACCGGGGAGCTGTTTTTT. The V and J genes are TRBV7-2 and TRBJ2-2; 8 positions match TRBD2. V shed 4 bases, J shed 5 bases, and the junction held 6 bases outside the gene matches. Germline loops: CDR1 SGHTA, CDR2 FQGNSA. CDR3 length: 15 amino acids.

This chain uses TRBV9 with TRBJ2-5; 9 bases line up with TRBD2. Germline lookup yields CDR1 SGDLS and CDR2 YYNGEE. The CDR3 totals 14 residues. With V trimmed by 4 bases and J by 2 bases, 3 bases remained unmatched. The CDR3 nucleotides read TGTGCCAGCAGCCCTAGCGGGGCTCAAGAGACCCAGTACTTC. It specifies CASSPSGAQETQYF.

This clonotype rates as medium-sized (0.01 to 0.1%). Here the CDR3 DNA reads TGTGCCAGCAGTTACTATGGACAGGGGTACGACGAGCAGTACTTC. Translation gives CASSYYGQGYDEQYF. This chain joins TRBV6-2 or TRBV6-3 and TRBJ2-7; 9 bases line up with TRBD1. V was clipped by 1 base and J by 5 bases; unmatched bases: 6. The CDR3 is made up of 15 amino acids. Per the germline V gene, CDR1 is MNHEY and CDR2 is SVGEGT.